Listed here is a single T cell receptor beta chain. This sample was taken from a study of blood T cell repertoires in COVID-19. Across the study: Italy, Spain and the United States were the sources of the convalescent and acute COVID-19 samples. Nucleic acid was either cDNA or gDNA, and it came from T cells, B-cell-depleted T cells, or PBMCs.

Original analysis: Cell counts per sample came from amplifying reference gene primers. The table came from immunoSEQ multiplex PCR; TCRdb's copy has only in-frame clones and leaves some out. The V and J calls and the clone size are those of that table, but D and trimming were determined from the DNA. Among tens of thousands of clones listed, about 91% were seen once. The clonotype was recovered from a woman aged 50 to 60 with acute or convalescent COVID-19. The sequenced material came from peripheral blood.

CDR3 sequence: CASTNDRGTEAFF. The CDR3 DNA sequence: TGTGCCAGCACTAACGACCGGGGGACTGAAGCTTTCTTT. The chain combines TRBV12-3 or TRBV12-4 with TRBJ1-1, with D maybe TRBD1 (5 bases). The length of the CDR3 is 13 residues. V lost 7 bases to trimming and J lost 5 bases, with 14 bases between them.